Below are 3 T cell receptor beta chains sequenced from a single sample in a study of blood T cell repertoires in COVID-19. Method: immunoSEQ multiplex PCR; TCRdb's copy keeps in-frame clones and lacks some. The table includes under 95,000 clones, approximately 89% detected once. Material: peripheral blood. Source of these receptors: a human donor with acute or convalescent COVID-19. The donor label of this sample is uncertain.

The gene calls are TRBV27 and TRBJ2-3; 9 nucleotides align to TRBD2. Germline V gene lookup returns CDR1 MNHEY and CDR2 SMNVEV (reference sequence). The V gene end was trimmed by 0 bases and the J gene end by 2 bases; junction bases not matched to a gene: 6. There are 17 residues in the CDR3. The CDR3 protein is CASSLSRLAGPTDTQYF. Here the CDR3 DNA reads TGTGCCAGCAGTTTATCGAGGCTAGCGGGACCCACAGATACGCAGTATTTT.

The CDR3: CSAQVSTDTQYF. DNA for the CDR3: TGCAGCGCCCAGGTCTCCACAGATACGCAGTATTTT. The chain combines TRBV29-1 with TRBJ2-3, with D unresolved. CDR1 and CDR2 from the germline V gene are SQVTM and ANQGSEA. V shed 7 bases and J shed 2 bases, with 10 bases lying between them. This CDR3 has 12 residues.

Only one count was recorded for this clone. CDR3 residues: CASSPTGSLQETQYF. DNA for the CDR3: TGTGCCAGCAGCCCGACAGGGAGCCTCCAAGAGACCCAGTACTTC. The J gene is TRBJ2-5, the V gene TRBV7-2, with 7 bases aligning to TRBD1. V lost 5 bases to trimming and J lost 1 base; unmatched junction nucleotides: 7. CDR3 length: 15 amino acids. Germline V gene lookup returns CDR1 SGHTA and CDR2 FQGNSA.